Listed below are T cell receptor beta chains from one sample, sequenced in a study of radiation and T cells in renal cell carcinoma. Here immunoSEQ multiplex PCR was the method, and the copy in TCRdb shows in-frame clones only, minus some. The data hold more than 95,000 clones, with 81% observed a single time. This sample comprised blood, obtained from a patient whose treatment included radiotherapy and nephrectomy. The source of these receptors is a man aged 50-60 years with renal cell carcinoma. Each CDR3 is given with its conserved first and last residue. The order of the fields is clone size, J gene, V gene, D gene, CDR3 protein, CDR3 DNA. D genes are given only for firm matches. Expanded clones are given a class, and other clones once, few, many or no size at all.

.	TRBJ1-5	TRBV6-1	TRBD1	CASSEFTGGRSNQPQHF	TGTGCCAGCAGTGAATTCACAGGGGGGAGGAGCAATCAGCCCCAGCATTTT
.	TRBJ2-3	TRBV9	TRBD2	CASSVLAGGETDTQYF	TGTGCCAGCAGCGTCCTAGCGGGGGGGGAGACAGATACGCAGTATTTT
.	TRBJ2-7	TRBV30	TRBD1	CACNRGLYEQYF	TGTGCCTGTAACAGGGGGCTGTACGAGCAGTACTTC
.	TRBJ1-2	TRBV6-4	.	CASSDSGDSDYGYTF	TGTGCCAGCAGTGACTCCGGGGATTCGGACTATGGCTACACCTTC
.	TRBJ2-3	TRBV6-1	TRBD2	CASRKREAADTQYF	TGTGCCAGCAGGAAGCGGGAGGCGGCAGATACGCAGTATTTT
.	TRBJ2-6	TRBV19	.	CASRARVYGANVLTF	TGTGCCAGTAGGGCCAGGGTCTACGGGGCCAACGTCCTGACTTTC
.	TRBJ1-1	TRBV7-2	TRBD1	CASSSQGETEAFF	TGTGCCAGCAGCTCTCAGGGGGAAACTGAAGCTTTCTTT
.	TRBJ2-7	TRBV27	.	CASGAGQGFFYEQYF	TGTGCCAGCGGCGCGGGGCAGGGGTTTTTCTACGAGCAGTACTTC
.	TRBJ2-7	TRBV19	.	CASSPWAATFEQYF	TGTGCCAGTAGTCCCTGGGCGGCAACTTTCGAGCAGTACTTC
.	TRBJ2-5	TRBV6-1	.	CASSRAGGQETQYF	TGTGCCAGCAGTCGAGCAGGGGGGCAAGAGACCCAGTACTTC
.	TRBJ2-5	TRBV10-1	TRBD2	CASSEGAGQETQYF	TGCGCCAGCAGTGAAGGAGCGGGACAAGAGACCCAGTACTTC
.	TRBJ2-2	TRBV9	TRBD2	CASSVKRGEATGELFF	TGTGCCAGCAGCGTTAAGCGGGGGGAGGCCACCGGGGAGCTGTTTTTT
.	TRBJ1-2	TRBV7-2	.	CASSLVTGPSLGGSYGYTF	TGTGCCAGCAGCTTAGTAACCGGGCCTTCTCTGGGAGGGAGCTATGGCTACACCTTC
.	TRBJ2-5	TRBV18	.	CASSPPSKGSETQYF	TGTGCCAGCTCACCACCTTCAAAGGGATCAGAGACCCAGTACTTC
.	TRBJ1-3	TRBV5-5	.	CASSPIDRYSGNTIYF	TGTGCCAGCAGCCCCATCGACAGGTACTCTGGAAACACCATATATTTT
.	TRBJ2-5	TRBV5-1	.	CASSLGGLETQYF	TGCGCCAGCAGCTTGGGGGGATTGGAGACCCAGTACTTC
.	TRBJ1-5	TRBV5-4	.	CASSVLGSDQPQHF	TGTGCCAGCAGTGTTCTAGGGTCGGATCAGCCCCAGCATTTT
.	TRBJ2-2	TRBV19	.	CASSMVPGELFF	TGTGCCAGTAGTATGGTTCCCGGGGAGCTGTTTTTT
.	TRBJ2-1	TRBV14	.	CASSQDVGRGYNEQFF	TGTGCCAGCAGCCAAGATGTGGGGCGGGGATACAATGAGCAGTTCTTC
.	TRBJ2-2	TRBV5-8	TRBD2	CASSLALGGGYHGELFF	TGTGCCAGCAGCTTGGCCCTAGGCGGGGGTTATCACGGGGAGCTGTTTTTT
few	TRBJ1-1	TRBV28	.	CASSALQAVRNTEAFF	TGTGCCAGCAGTGCCCTACAGGCGGTACGGAACACTGAAGCTTTCTTT
few	TRBJ2-7	TRBV11-3	.	CASSLAAGGEQYF	TGTGCCAGCAGCTTGGCGGCAGGCGGCGAGCAGTACTTC
.	TRBJ2-2	TRBV7-9	TRBD1	CASGAGGSNTGELFF	TGTGCCAGCGGCGCAGGGGGTTCGAACACCGGGGAGCTGTTTTTT
once	TRBJ1-1	TRBV4-2	TRBD1	CASSRLVTGTGGNTEAFF	TGTGCCAGCAGCCGACTCGTCACCGGGACAGGGGGTAACACTGAAGCTTTCTTT
few	TRBJ1-5	TRBV18	.	CASSPFPNQPQHF	TGTGCCAGCTCACCGTTCCCGAATCAGCCCCAGCATTTT
.	TRBJ1-6	TRBV7-8	TRBD1	CASSTQGSSYNSPLHF	TGTGCCAGCAGCACACAGGGGAGCTCCTATAATTCACCCCTCCACTTT
.	TRBJ2-2	TRBV4-2	.	CASSQGHRGLNTGELFF	TGTGCCAGCAGCCAAGGCCATAGGGGTTTGAACACCGGGGAGCTGTTTTTT
.	TRBJ1-1	TRBV7-9	.	CASSLVSETEAFF	TGTGCCAGCAGCTTAGTTTCAGAGACTGAAGCTTTCTTT
.	TRBJ2-3	TRBV5-1	TRBD2	CASSRLAGGSTDTQYF	TGCGCCAGCAGCAGACTAGCGGGGGGAAGCACAGATACGCAGTATTTT
.	TRBJ2-5	TRBV5-1	TRBD2	CASSQGTSGSRETQYF	TGCGCCAGCAGCCAAGGGACTAGCGGGAGTCGGGAGACCCAGTACTTC
.	TRBJ2-2	TRBV9	.	CASSTRAGANTGELFF	TGTGCCAGCAGTACCCGCGCGGGGGCTAACACCGGGGAGCTGTTTTTT
.	TRBJ1-1	TRBV7-3	.	CASSPNPGRNTEAFF	TGTGCCAGCAGCCCCAACCCGGGACGGAACACTGAAGCTTTCTTT
few	TRBJ2-5	TRBV2	.	CASSDIGMSDLTQYF	TGTGCCAGCAGTGATATTGGGATGAGTGATTTGACCCAGTACTTC
few	TRBJ1-1	TRBV6-5	TRBD1	CASRRDRYTEAFF	TGTGCCAGCAGACGGGACAGGTACACTGAAGCTTTCTTT
.	TRBJ2-2	TRBV11-1	TRBD2	CASSSSGTSVGELFF	TGTGCCAGCAGCTCATCCGGGACTAGCGTCGGGGAGCTGTTTTTT
.	TRBJ2-7	TRBV7-9	.	CASSFGVQYEQYF	TGTGCCAGCAGCTTTGGGGTACAGTACGAGCAGTACTTC
.	TRBJ1-3	TRBV2	.	CASTSGILSGNTIYF	TGTGCCAGCACCTCTGGGATCCTCTCTGGAAACACCATATATTTT
.	TRBJ1-3	TRBV6-1	TRBD1	CASSVTRLLQGGSGNTIYF	TGTGCCAGCAGTGTTACCCGTTTACTGCAGGGGGGCTCTGGAAACACCATATATTTT
.	TRBJ2-7	TRBV7-2	.	CASSLLAGASYEQYF	TGTGCCAGCAGCCTCCTGGCGGGGGCCTCCTACGAGCAGTACTTC
.	TRBJ1-1	TRBV5-1	.	CASSAAGMNTEAFF	TGCGCCAGCAGCGCGGCAGGTATGAACACTGAAGCTTTCTTT
.	TRBJ2-3	TRBV5-1	TRBD2	CASSLALAGADTQYF	TGCGCCAGCAGCTTGGCCTTAGCGGGGGCGGATACGCAGTATTTT
.	TRBJ2-2	TRBV4-3	.	CASSQNTNTGELFF	TGCGCCAGCAGCCAGAATACGAACACCGGGGAGCTGTTTTTT
.	TRBJ2-5	TRBV14	.	CASSLLEETQYF	TGTGCCAGCAGCCTATTAGAAGAGACCCAGTACTTC
.	TRBJ1-2	TRBV7-3	.	CASSLIRSGASNYGYTF	TGTGCCAGCAGCTTAATTCGTTCCGGGGCCTCCAACTATGGCTACACCTTC
few	TRBJ2-1	TRBV27	TRBD1	CASSLPDRGTGGEQFF	TGTGCCAGCAGTTTACCAGACAGGGGCACTGGGGGTGAGCAGTTCTTC
.	TRBJ2-3	TRBV10-3	TRBD2	CAISDPPTSGAKRDTQYF	TGTGCCATCAGTGACCCCCCGACTAGCGGGGCCAAGAGAGATACGCAGTATTTT
.	TRBJ1-2	TRBV7-2	.	CASSLGPGEGVNYGYTF	TGTGCCAGCAGCTTAGGTCCGGGGGAGGGTGTAAACTATGGCTACACCTTC
.	TRBJ1-2	TRBV2	.	CASSERRAGGVYGYTF	TGTGCCAGCAGTGAGCGCCGAGCGGGGGGAGTCTATGGCTACACCTTC
.	TRBJ2-5	TRBV11-3	.	CASRQRGQETQYF	TGTGCCAGCAGACAACGGGGGCAAGAGACCCAGTACTTC
.	TRBJ2-1	TRBV9	TRBD2	CASSVDGASGGYRDEQFF	TGTGCCAGCAGCGTAGACGGGGCTAGCGGGGGCTATAGGGATGAGCAGTTCTTC
once	TRBJ1-5	TRBV7-2	.	CASSPDGNQPQHF	TGTGCCAGCAGCCCGGACGGGAATCAGCCCCAGCATTTT